This T cell receptor (beta chain) was sequenced in a study of OX40 agonist ivuxolimab in advanced cancers. The protocol was immunoSEQ multiplex PCR, while the TCRdb copy is restricted to in-frame clones and leaves out a portion. The table shows more than 2,000 clones, with about 80% occurring only once. CDR1 and CDR2 (germline): MNHEY, SMNVEV (reference sequence). J gave up 7 bases and V 1 base, and 9 bases lay outside the gene matches. The CDR3 loop spans 16 amino acids. This clone was found a few times. Sample: CD4+ or CD8+ T cells sorted from blood, taken in a trial of the OX40 agonist ivuxolimab. The sequence derives from an adult with an advanced solid tumor such as melanoma, head and neck, liver or kidney cancer. V is TRBV27 and J is TRBJ2-7, with TRBD1 matching over 11 bases. The DNA for the CDR3 is TGTGCCAGCAGTTTATTCGGACAGGGGGCCTTATGGGAGCAGTACTTC. It encodes CASSLFGQGALWEQYF.